This TCR beta chain stems from a study of prognosis after radiotherapy for stage I lung cancer. In the case of this clonotype: A read error may produce the germline difference seen at one junction end.

The CDR3 runs 15 residues. The germline gives CDR1 KGHDR, CDR2 SFDVKD. Using two-round multiplex PCR, the authors amplified TCR beta CDR3 from genomic DNA. Every TRBV and TRBJ gene had its own specific primer in first-round PCR. TCRdb fed the multiplex PCR reads into MiXCR, producing one record per CDR3 protein. The sample includes roughly 30,000 distinct CDR3 sequences, about 41% of them seen just once. The receptor was isolated from a donor over 45 with non-small cell lung cancer. This sample comprised PBMCs, obtained before or after stereotactic body radiation therapy (not recorded which). The chain carries TRBV24-1 and TRBJ2-1; the D is unclear. The CDR3 DNA reads as TGTGCCACCAGTGACGGTGAGGTAGCAGACAATGGGCAGTTCTTC. Translated, it gives CATSDGEVADNGQFF.